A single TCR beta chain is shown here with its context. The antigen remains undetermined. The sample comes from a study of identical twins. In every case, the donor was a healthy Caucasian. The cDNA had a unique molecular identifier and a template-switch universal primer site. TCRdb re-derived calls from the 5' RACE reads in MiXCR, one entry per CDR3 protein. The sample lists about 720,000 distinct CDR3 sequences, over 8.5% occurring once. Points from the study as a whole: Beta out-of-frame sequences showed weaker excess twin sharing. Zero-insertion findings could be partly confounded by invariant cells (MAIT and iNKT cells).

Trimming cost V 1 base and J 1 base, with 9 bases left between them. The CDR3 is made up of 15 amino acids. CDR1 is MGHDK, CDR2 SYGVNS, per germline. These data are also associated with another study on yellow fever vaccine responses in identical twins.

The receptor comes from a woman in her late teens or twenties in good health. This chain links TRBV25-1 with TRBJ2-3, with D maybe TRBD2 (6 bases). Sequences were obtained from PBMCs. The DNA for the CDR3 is TGTGCCAGCAGTGAATTAGCGGACCGCACAGATACGCAGTATTTT. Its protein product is CASSELADRTDTQYF.